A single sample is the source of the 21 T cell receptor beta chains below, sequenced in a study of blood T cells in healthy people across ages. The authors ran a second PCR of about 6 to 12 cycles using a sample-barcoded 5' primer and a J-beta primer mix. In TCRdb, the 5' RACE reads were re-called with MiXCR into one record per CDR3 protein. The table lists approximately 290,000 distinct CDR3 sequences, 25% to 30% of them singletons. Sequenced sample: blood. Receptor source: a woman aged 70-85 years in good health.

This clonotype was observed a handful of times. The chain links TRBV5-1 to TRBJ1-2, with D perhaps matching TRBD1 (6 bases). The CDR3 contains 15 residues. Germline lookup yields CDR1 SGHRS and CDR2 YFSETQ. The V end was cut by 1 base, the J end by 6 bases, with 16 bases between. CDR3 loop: CASSLSGDRGNGYTF. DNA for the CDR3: TGCGCCAGCAGCTTGTCGGGCGATAGGGGGAATGGCTACACCTTC. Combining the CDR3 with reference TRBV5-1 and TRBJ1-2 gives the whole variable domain KAGVTQTPRYLIKTRGQQVTLSCSPISGHRSVSWYQQTPGQGLQFLFEYFSETQRNKGNFPGRFSGRQFSNSRSEMNVSTLELGDSALYLCASSLSGDRGNGYTFGSGTRLTVV.

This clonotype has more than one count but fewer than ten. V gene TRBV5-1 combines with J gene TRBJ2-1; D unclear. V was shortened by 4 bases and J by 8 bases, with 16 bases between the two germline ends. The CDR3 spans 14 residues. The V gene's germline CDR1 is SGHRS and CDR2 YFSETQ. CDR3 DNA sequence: TGCGCCAGCAGCCTGGGTTCGGGTTTCTATGAGCAGTTCTTC. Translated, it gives CASSLGSGFYEQFF.

CDR3 bases: TGCAGTGCTAGAGAAGGGATGAACGAGCAGTACTTC. Its translation: CSAREGMNEQYF. The rearrangement links TRBV20-1 to TRBJ2-7, with D unresolved. The CDR3 has 12 residues. Germline CDR1 and CDR2: DFQATT and SNEGSKA (reference sequence). Trimming took 0 bases from V and 5 from J, leaving 8 bases between them.

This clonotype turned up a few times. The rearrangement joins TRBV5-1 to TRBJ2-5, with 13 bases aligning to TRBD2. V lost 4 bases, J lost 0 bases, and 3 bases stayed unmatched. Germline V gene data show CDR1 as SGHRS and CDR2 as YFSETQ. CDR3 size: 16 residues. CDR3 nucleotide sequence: TGCGCCAGCAGCCTCGGACTAGCGGGGGACCAAGAGACCCAGTACTTC. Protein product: CASSLGLAGDQETQYF.

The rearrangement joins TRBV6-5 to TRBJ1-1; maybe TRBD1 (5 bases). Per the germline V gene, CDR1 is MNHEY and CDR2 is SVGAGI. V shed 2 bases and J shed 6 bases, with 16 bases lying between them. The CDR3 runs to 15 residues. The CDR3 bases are TGTGCCAGCAGTTACGGGGGAGGGAGGAGGGCTGAAGCTTTCTTT. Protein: CASSYGGGRRAEAFF.

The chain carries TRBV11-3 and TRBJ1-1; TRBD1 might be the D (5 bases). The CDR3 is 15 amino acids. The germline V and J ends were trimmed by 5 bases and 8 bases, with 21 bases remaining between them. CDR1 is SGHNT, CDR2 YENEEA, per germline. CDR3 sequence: CASSPGRRVMVEAFF. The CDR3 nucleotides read TGTGCCAGCAGCCCCGGTCGCAGGGTAATGGTCGAAGCTTTCTTT.

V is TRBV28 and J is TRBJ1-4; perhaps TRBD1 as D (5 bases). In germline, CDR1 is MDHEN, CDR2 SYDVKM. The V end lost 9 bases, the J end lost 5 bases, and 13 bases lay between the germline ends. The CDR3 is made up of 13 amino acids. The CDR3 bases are TGTGCCAGTTCGACAGACCTGAATGAAAAACTGTTTTTT. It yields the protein CASSTDLNEKLFF.

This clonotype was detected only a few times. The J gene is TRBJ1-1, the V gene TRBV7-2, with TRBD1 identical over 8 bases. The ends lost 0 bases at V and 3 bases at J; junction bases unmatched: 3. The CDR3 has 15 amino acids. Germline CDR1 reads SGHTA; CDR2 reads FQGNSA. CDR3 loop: CASSLATGGHTEAFF. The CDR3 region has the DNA TGTGCCAGCAGCTTAGCAACAGGGGGTCACACTGAAGCTTTCTTT.

The CDR3 DNA sequence: TGTGCCAGCAGAACCCTAACAGGGATCAGCACTTACGAGCAGTACTTC. It codes for CASRTLTGISTYEQYF. This chain joins TRBV27 and TRBJ2-7, with D perhaps matching TRBD1 (6 bases). V lost 6 bases, J lost 4 bases, and 22 bases lay in between. Germline V CDR1 and CDR2: MNHEY, SMNVEV (reference sequence). The CDR3 is 16 amino acids.

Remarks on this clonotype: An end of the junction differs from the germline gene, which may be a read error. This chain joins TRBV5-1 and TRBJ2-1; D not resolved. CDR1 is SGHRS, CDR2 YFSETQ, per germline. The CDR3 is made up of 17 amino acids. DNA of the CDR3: TGCGCCAGCAGCTTGTTAGGTGGCGCAAGCTCCCACAATGAGCAGTTCTTC. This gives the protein CASSLLGGASSHNEQFF.

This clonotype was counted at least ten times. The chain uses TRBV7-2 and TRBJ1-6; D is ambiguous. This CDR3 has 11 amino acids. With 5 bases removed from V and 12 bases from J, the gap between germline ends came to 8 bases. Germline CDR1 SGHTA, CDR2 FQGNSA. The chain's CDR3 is CASSDDEPLHF. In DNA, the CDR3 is TGTGCCAGCAGCGATGATGAACCCCTCCACTTT. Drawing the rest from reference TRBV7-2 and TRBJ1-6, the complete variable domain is GAGVSQSPSNKVTEKGKDVELRCDPISGHTALYWYRQSLGQGLEFLIYFQGNSAPDKSGLPSDRFSAERTGGSVSTLTIQRTQQEDSAVYLCASSDDEPLHFGNGTRLTVT.

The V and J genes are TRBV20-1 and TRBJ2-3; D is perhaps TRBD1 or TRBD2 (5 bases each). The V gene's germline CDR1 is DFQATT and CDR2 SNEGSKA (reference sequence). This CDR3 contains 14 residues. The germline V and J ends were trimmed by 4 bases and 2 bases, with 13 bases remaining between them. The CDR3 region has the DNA TGCAGTGCTATTCCGGGACGGTCCACAGATACGCAGTATTTT. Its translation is CSAIPGRSTDTQYF.

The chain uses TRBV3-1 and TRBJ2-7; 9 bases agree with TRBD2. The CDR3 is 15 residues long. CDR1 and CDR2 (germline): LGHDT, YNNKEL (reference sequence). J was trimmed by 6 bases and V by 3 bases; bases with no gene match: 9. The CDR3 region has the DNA TGTGCCAGCAGCCAGTCCTTTAGCGGGAGTGGCGAGCAGTACTTC. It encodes CASSQSFSGSGEQYF.

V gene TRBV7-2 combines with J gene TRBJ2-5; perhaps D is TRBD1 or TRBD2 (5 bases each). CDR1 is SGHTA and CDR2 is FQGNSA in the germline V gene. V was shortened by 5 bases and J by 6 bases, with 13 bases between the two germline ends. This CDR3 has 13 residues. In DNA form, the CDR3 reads TGTGCCAGCAGCCCCGACAGAGGGAAGACCCAGTACTTC. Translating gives CASSPDRGKTQYF.

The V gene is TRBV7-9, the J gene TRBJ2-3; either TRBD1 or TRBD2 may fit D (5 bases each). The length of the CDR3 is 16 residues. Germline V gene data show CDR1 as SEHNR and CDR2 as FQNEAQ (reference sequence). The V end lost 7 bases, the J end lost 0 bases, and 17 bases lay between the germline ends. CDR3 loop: CASTDTGTQSTDTQYF. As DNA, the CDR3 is TGTGCCAGCACCGACACCGGGACCCAAAGCACAGATACGCAGTATTTT.

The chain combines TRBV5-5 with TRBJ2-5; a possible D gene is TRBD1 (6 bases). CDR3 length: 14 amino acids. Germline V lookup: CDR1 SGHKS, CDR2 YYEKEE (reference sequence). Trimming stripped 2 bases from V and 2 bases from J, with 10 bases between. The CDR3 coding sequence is TGTGCCAGCAGCTTCCGGGACACTCAAGAGACCCAGTACTTC. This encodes CASSFRDTQETQYF.

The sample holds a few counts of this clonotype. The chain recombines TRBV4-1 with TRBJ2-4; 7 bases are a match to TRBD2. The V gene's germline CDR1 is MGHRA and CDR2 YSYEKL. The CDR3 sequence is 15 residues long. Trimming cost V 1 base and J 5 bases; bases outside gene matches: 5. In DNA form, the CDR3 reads TGCGCCAGCAGCCAAGCCGGGGGGTGGGAAAACATTCAGTACTTC. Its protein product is CASSQAGGWENIQYF.

The CDR3 is CASSRNPPGLGTEAFF. In DNA form, the CDR3 reads TGTGCCAGCAGCCGTAATCCCCCGGGCCTTGGGACTGAAGCTTTCTTT. The chain carries TRBV7-2 and TRBJ1-1; D is unclear. Germline V gene sequence: CDR1 SGHTA, CDR2 FQGNSA. Between the trimmed V and J ends, which lost 5 bases and 5 bases, there was a span of 21 bases. The CDR3 loop spans 16 amino acids.

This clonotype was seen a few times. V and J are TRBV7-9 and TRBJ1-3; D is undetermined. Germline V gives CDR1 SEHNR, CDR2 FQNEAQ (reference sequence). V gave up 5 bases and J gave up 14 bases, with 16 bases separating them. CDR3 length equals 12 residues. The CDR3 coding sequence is TGTGCCAGCAGCATCCAGACTGACTCCTTATATTTT. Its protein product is CASSIQTDSLYF.

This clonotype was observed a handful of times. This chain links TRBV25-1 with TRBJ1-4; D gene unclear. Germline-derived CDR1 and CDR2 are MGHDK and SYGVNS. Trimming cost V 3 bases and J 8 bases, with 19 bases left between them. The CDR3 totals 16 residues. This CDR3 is CASSDSKKGVGEKLFF. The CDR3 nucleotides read TGTGCCAGCAGTGACTCAAAGAAGGGCGTGGGCGAAAAACTGTTTTTT.

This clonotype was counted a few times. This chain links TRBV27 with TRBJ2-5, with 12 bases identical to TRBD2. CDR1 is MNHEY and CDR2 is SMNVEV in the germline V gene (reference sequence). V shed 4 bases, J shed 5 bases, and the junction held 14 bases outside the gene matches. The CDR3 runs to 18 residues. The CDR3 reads CASSSTRLAGGVRETQYF. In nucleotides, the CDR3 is TGTGCCAGCAGTTCAACCCGGCTAGCGGGAGGGGTGAGGGAGACCCAGTACTTC.